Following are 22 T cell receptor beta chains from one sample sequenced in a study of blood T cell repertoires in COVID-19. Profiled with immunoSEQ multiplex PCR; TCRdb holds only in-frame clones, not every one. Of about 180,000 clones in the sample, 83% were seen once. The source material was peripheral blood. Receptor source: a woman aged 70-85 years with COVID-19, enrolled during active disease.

The CDR3 region has the DNA TGTGCCAGATGTGGACACGACAGGCTCTACGAGCAGTACTTC. Translating gives CARCGHDRLYEQYF. This sequence joins TRBV19 and TRBJ2-7; a possible D gene is TRBD1 (6 bases). Germline CDR1 and CDR2: LNHDA and SQIVND (reference sequence). The CDR3 runs to 14 residues. The V gene lost 9 bases and the J gene lost 3 bases, with 18 bases spanning the gap.

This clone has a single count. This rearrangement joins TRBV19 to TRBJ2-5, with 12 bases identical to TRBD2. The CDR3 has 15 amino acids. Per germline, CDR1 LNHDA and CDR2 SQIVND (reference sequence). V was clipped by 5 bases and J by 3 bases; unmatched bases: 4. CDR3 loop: CASSPRLAGEETQYF. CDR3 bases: TGTGCCAGTAGTCCACGACTAGCGGGAGAAGAGACCCAGTACTTC.

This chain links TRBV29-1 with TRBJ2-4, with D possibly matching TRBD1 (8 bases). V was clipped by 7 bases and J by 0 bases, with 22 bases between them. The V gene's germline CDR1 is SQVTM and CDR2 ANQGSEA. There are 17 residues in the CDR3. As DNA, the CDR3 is TGCAGCGCCAAAGGACAGGGCGGGGGTATAGCCAAAAACATTCAGTACTTC. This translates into CSAKGQGGGIAKNIQYF. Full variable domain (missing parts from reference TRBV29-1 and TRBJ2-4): SAVISQKPSRDICQRGTSLTIQCQVDSQVTMMFWYRQQPGQSLTLIATANQGSEATYESGFVIDKFPISRPNLTFSTLTVSNMSPEDSSIYLCSAKGQGGGIAKNIQYFGAGTRLSVL.

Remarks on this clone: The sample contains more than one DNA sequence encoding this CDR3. The CDR3 reads CASSKRDRDQPQHF. The DNA for the CDR3 is TGTGCCAGCAGCAAACGAGACAGGGATCAGCCCCAGCATTTT. The rearrangement links TRBV21-1 to TRBJ1-5; TRBD1, as called in the table, went unchecked against the DNA. TRBV21-1 is described as a pseudogene. CDR3 length: 14 residues.

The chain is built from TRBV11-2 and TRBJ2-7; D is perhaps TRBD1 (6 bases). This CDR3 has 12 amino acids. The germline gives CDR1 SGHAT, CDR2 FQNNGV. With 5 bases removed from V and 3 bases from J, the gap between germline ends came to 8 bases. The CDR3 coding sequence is TGTGCCAGCAGCACAGGGATCTACGAGCAGTACTTC. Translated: CASSTGIYEQYF.

The DNA of the CDR3 is TGTGCCAGCAGCGAAGCGGGCACCCGCACAGATACGCAGTATTTT. It codes for CASSEAGTRTDTQYF. V and J are TRBV7-2 and TRBJ2-3, with TRBD2 as a possible D gene (6 bases). CDR1 and CDR2 (germline): SGHTA, FQGNSA. V was shortened by 5 bases and J by 1 base, with 13 bases between the two germline ends. The CDR3 has 15 amino acids.

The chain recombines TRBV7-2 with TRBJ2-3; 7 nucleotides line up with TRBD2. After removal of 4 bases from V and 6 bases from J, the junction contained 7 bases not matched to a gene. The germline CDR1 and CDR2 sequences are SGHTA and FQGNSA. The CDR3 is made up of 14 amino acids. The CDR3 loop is CASSSTVGGDTQYF. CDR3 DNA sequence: TGTGCCAGCAGCTCGACTGTGGGGGGGGATACGCAGTATTTT.

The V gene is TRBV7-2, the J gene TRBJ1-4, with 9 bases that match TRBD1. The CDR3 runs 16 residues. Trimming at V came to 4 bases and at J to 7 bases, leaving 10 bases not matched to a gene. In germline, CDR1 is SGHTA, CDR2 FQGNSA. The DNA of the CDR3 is TGTGCCAGCAGCTCGCCGGAACAGGGGGCGCTTGAAAAACTGTTTTTT. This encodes CASSSPEQGALEKLFF.

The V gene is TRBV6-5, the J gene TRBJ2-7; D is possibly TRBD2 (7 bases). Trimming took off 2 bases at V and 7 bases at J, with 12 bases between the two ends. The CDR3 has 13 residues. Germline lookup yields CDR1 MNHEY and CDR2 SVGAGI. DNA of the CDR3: TGTGCCAGCAGTTACGAGGAGGGGGGGGAGCAGTACTTC. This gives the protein CASSYEEGGEQYF.

CDR3 DNA sequence: TGTGCCAGCCGCCGACAGAGAGAAGAGACCCAGTACTTC. Protein: CASRRQREETQYF. The chain couples TRBV19 to TRBJ2-5; tentatively, D is TRBD1 (5 bases). The germline CDR1 and CDR2 sequences are LNHDA and SQIVND (reference sequence). The CDR3 contains 13 residues. Trimming removed 9 bases from V and 3 bases from J, with 14 bases in between.

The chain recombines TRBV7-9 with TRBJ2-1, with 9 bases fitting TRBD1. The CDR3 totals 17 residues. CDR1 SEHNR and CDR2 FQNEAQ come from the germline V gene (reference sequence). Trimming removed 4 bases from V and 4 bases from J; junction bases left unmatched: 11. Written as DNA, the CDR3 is TGTGCCAGCAGCTCGCCGACGTACAGGGGGCATTACAATGAGCAGTTCTTC. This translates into CASSSPTYRGHYNEQFF.

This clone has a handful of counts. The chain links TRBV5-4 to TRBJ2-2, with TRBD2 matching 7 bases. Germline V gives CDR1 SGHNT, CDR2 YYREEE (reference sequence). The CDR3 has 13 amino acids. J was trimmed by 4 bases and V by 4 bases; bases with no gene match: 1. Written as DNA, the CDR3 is TGTGCCAGCAGCCTAGCGGTCACCGGGGAGCTGTTTTTT. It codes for CASSLAVTGELFF.

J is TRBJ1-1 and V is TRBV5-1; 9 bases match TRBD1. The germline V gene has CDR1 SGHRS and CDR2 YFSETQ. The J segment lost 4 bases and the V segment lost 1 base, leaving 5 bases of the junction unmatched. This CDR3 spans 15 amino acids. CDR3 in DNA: TGCGCCAGCAGCTTGTACAGGGGGCTGGGCACTGAAGCTTTCTTT. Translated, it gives CASSLYRGLGTEAFF.

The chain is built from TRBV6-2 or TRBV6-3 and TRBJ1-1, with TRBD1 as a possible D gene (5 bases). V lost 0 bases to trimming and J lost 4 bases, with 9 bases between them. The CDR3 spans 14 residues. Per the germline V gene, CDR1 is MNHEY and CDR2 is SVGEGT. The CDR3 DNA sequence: TGTGCCAGCAGTTACTCGAGGGGAGGCACTGAAGCTTTCTTT. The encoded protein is CASSYSRGGTEAFF.

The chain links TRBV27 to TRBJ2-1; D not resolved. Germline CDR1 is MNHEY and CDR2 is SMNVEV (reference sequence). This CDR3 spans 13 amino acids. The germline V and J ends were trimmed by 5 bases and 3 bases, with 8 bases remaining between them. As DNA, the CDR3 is TGTGCCAGCAGTCCGAGACTCTACAATGAGCAGTTCTTC. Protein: CASSPRLYNEQFF.

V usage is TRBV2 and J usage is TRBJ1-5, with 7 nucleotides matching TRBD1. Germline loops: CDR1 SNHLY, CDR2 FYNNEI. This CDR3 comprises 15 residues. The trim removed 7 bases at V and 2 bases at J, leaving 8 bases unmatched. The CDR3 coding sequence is TGTGCCAGCACCGAGGGACAGACGGGCAATCAGCCCCAGCATTTT. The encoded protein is CASTEGQTGNQPQHF.

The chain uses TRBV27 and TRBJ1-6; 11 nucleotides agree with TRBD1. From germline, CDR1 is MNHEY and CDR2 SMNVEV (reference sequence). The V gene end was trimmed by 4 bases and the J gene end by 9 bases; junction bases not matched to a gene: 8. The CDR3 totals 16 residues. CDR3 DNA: TGTGCCAGCAGTTCTCGGGACAGGGGGTTTGTTTCACCCCTCCACTTT. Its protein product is CASSSRDRGFVSPLHF.

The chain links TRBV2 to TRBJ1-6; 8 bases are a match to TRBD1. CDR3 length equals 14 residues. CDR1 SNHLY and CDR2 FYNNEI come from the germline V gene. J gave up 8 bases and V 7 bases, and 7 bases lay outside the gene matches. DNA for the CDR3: TGTGCCAGCAACCTACAGGGGGTCCATTCACCCCTCCACTTT. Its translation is CASNLQGVHSPLHF.

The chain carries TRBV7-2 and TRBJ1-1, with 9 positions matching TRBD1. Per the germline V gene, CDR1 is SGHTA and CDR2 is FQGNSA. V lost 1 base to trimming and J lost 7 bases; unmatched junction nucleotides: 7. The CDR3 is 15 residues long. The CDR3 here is CASSLVLGGQGEAFF. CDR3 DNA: TGTGCCAGCAGCTTAGTATTGGGGGGACAGGGTGAAGCTTTCTTT.

This chain's CDR3 is CASSLGQRDSLQFF. The CDR3 coding sequence is TGTGCCAGCAGCTTAGGGCAACGGGACTCCTTGCAGTTCTTC. This sequence joins TRBV7-2 and TRBJ2-1; D is perhaps TRBD2 (6 bases). CDR3 size: 14 residues. Per the germline V gene, CDR1 is SGHTA and CDR2 is FQGNSA. V lost 1 base, J lost 12 bases, and 16 bases lay in between.

The CDR3 bases are TGTGCCAGCAGTGAAGGACAGAACTTAAACATTCAGTACTTC. It yields the protein CASSEGQNLNIQYF. The chain couples TRBV6-1 to TRBJ2-4; a possible D gene is TRBD1 (5 bases). Trimming stripped 1 base from V and 6 bases from J, with 10 bases between. Germline assignment: CDR1 MNHNS and CDR2 SASEGT. This CDR3 spans 14 amino acids.

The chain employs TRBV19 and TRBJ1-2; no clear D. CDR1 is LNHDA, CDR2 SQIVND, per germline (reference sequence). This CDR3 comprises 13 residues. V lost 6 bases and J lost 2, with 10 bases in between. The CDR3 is CASRLSGNYGYTF. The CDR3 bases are TGTGCCAGTAGGTTAAGCGGGAACTATGGCTACACCTTC.